The 16 T cell receptor beta chains reported below all come from one sample, sequenced in a study of shared clonotypes between healthy human individuals. Clones were read by immunoSEQ multiplex PCR, and TCRdb kept only the in-frame ones, dropping some. The data contain 2 million to 2.5 million clones, about 90% of them singletons. Input material: naive CD4+ T cells from PBMCs. Subset noted: CD45RA+ positively selected. The receptors were gathered from a young man in good health. Some clones in this sample may be carry-over from other donors' samples.

This chain joins TRBV15 and TRBJ2-5; D is unresolved. Trimming removed 0 bases at V and 5 bases at J, with 10 bases between. Germline CDR1 is LNHNV and CDR2 is YYDKDF (reference sequence). There are 14 residues in the CDR3. CDR3 coding DNA: TGTGCCACCAGCAGAGATTCTCAAGTGGAGACCCAGTACTTC. This codes for CATSRDSQVETQYF.

This sequence joins TRBV25-1 and TRBJ2-5; 8 nucleotides line up with TRBD2. CDR3 size: 15 residues. From germline, CDR1 is MGHDK and CDR2 SYGVNS. V dropped 3 bases and J dropped 5; count of bases not matched to a gene: 8. The CDR3 here is CASSDPRGGGETQYF. The CDR3 nucleotides read TGTGCCAGCAGTGACCCCCGGGGGGGCGGGGAGACCCAGTACTTC.

This rearrangement joins TRBV14 to TRBJ2-7; D perhaps matches TRBD1 (5 bases). The ends were cut back, 2 bases at V and 2 bases at J, with 16 bases in the middle. Germline V gene data show CDR1 as SGHDN and CDR2 as FVKESK. The CDR3 spans 16 residues. The CDR3 DNA reads TGTGCCAGCAGCCAAATTAAGGGGCGAACCCCCTACGAGCAGTACTTC. It encodes CASSQIKGRTPYEQYF.

This chain joins TRBV28 and TRBJ1-2, with 7 bases matching TRBD1. The CDR3 is 12 residues long. The germline V gene encodes CDR1 MDHEN and CDR2 SYDVKM. The CDR3: CITGAQGYGYTF. CDR3 DNA: TGTATTACAGGGGCGCAAGGCTATGGCTACACCTTC.

V is TRBV6-6 and J is TRBJ2-2; no clear D gene. The V and J ends lost 0 bases and 8 bases respectively, with 10 bases between them. CDR1 is MNHNY and CDR2 is SVGAGI in the germline V gene (reference sequence). This CDR3 is built from 14 residues. The CDR3 region is CASSYSDLRGELFF. The DNA of the CDR3 is TGTGCCAGCAGTTACTCGGATTTAAGGGGGGAGCTGTTTTTT.

This chain connects TRBV4-3 to TRBJ2-1; 7 nucleotides line up with TRBD2. The CDR3 totals 13 residues. Per the germline V gene, CDR1 is LGHNA and CDR2 is YSLEER. After removal of 4 bases from V and 10 bases from J, the junction contained 7 bases not matched to a gene. The CDR3 coding sequence is TGCGCCAGCAGCCGGGCCCTGACTAGCGAGCAGTTCTTC. This gives the protein CASSRALTSEQFF.

The chain couples TRBV6-6 to TRBJ1-5; 9 nucleotides align to TRBD1. Looked up from germline, CDR1 is MNHNY and CDR2 is SVGAGI (reference sequence). V lost 3 bases, J lost 7 bases, and 4 bases stayed unmatched. The CDR3 covers 14 residues. The DNA of the CDR3 is TGTGCCAGCAGTTATCGGACAGGGGACCAGCCCCAGCATTTT. This encodes CASSYRTGDQPQHF.

The rearrangement uses TRBV29-1 and TRBJ1-1; TRBD1 agrees at 7 bases. V gave up 4 bases and J gave up 4 bases; unmatched junction bases: 6. Germline CDR1 SQVTM, CDR2 ANQGSEA. The CDR3 contains 13 residues. The CDR3 spells CSVAEQGGTEAFF. The CDR3, as DNA: TGCAGCGTTGCGGAGCAGGGGGGCACTGAAGCTTTCTTT.

The chain uses TRBV9 and TRBJ2-3, with TRBD2 matching over 9 bases. The germline CDR1 and CDR2 sequences are SGDLS and YYNGEE. The CDR3 runs 17 residues. V was clipped by 0 bases and J by 4 bases; unmatched bases: 9. The chain's CDR3 is CASSVGYAGGPPDTQYF. CDR3 sequence (DNA): TGTGCCAGCAGCGTAGGGTATGCGGGAGGGCCGCCAGATACGCAGTATTTT.

This clone was observed a handful of times. The V and J genes are TRBV28 and TRBJ1-2; D unresolved. The V and J ends lost 3 bases and 8 bases respectively, with 13 bases between them. The V gene's germline CDR1 is MDHEN and CDR2 SYDVKM. The CDR3 extends over 13 amino acids. The CDR3 loop reads CASSLTKPQGYTF. The CDR3 nucleotides are TGTGCCAGCAGTTTGACCAAGCCACAGGGCTACACCTTC.

The chain carries TRBV28 and TRBJ2-5; the match to TRBD2 covers 12 bases. CDR1 and CDR2 (germline): MDHEN, SYDVKM. This CDR3 is 13 amino acids long. The trim removed 9 bases at V and 4 bases at J, leaving 3 bases unmatched. In nucleotides, the CDR3 is TGTGCCAGTACTAGCGGGAGGACAGAGACCCAGTACTTC. Translating it yields CASTSGRTETQYF.

With regard to this clone: Other DNA sequences in the same sample also yield this CDR3. The rearrangement joins TRBV6-1 to TRBJ2-3; D gene uncertain. CDR1 is MNHNS, CDR2 SASEGT, per germline. V gave up 1 base and J gave up 4 bases, with 3 bases separating them. The CDR3 has 12 residues. The DNA of the CDR3 is TGTGCCAGCAGTGAAGGACCAGATACGCAGTATTTT. It is translated as CASSEGPDTQYF.

The chain is built from TRBV5-1 and TRBJ2-7; D might be TRBD2 (6 bases). Germline values: CDR1 SGHRS, CDR2 YFSETQ. This CDR3 is built from 15 residues. Trimming took off 0 bases at V and 2 bases at J, with 12 bases between the two ends. CDR3 bases: TGCGCCAGCAGCTTGGGGGGCGGGGCAACCTACGAGCAGTACTTC. Translated: CASSLGGGATYEQYF.

J is TRBJ1-3 and V is TRBV7-8; D uncertain. V lost 0 bases and J lost 0, with 12 bases in between. The germline V gene has CDR1 SGHVS and CDR2 FQNEAQ. The CDR3 covers 17 residues. The CDR3 is CASSLALGRNSGNTIYF. Here the CDR3 DNA reads TGTGCCAGCAGCTTAGCACTTGGTCGGAACTCTGGAAACACCATATATTTT.

The gene calls are TRBV6-1 and TRBJ2-1; TRBD1 matches 8 bases. This CDR3 has 15 amino acids. The germline gives CDR1 MNHNS, CDR2 SASEGT. The junction had 10 bases not matched to a gene; V was cut back by 4 bases and J by 8 bases. CDR3 loop: CASSGRDRRGDEQFF. In DNA, the CDR3 is TGTGCCAGCAGTGGCCGGGACAGGAGGGGGGATGAGCAGTTCTTC.

This clone has a single count. J is TRBJ2-7 and V is TRBV27; 8 nucleotides align to TRBD1. The CDR3 spans 14 residues. Trimming removed 3 bases from V and 2 bases from J; junction bases left unmatched: 3. Germline V gives CDR1 MNHEY, CDR2 SMNVEV (reference sequence). The CDR3 DNA reads as TGTGCCAGCAGTTTTTTGGGACAGGCCTACGAGCAGTACTTC. Its protein is CASSFLGQAYEQYF.